This T cell receptor (beta chain) originates from a study of blood T cell repertoires in COVID-19. Only a few counts were recorded for this clone. CDR1 SNHLY and CDR2 FYNNEI come from the germline V gene. Trimming removed 1 base from V and 5 bases from J; junction bases left unmatched: 4. The CDR3 is 15 residues long. Using immunoSEQ multiplex PCR, the repertoire was profiled, and TCRdb retains in-frame clones only, with some absent. The table has just over 300,000 clones, approximately 85% seen once. The sequenced sample was PBMCs or T cells enriched from blood (not recorded which). The V gene is TRBV2, the J gene TRBJ2-5; TRBD2 matches at 10 bases. The TCR sequence derives from a man aged 25-45 years who had recovered from COVID-19. In DNA form, the CDR3 reads TGTGCCAGCAGTGAAGAGCGGGGGGGTTGGGAGACCCAGTACTTC. Amino acids: CASSEERGGWETQYF.